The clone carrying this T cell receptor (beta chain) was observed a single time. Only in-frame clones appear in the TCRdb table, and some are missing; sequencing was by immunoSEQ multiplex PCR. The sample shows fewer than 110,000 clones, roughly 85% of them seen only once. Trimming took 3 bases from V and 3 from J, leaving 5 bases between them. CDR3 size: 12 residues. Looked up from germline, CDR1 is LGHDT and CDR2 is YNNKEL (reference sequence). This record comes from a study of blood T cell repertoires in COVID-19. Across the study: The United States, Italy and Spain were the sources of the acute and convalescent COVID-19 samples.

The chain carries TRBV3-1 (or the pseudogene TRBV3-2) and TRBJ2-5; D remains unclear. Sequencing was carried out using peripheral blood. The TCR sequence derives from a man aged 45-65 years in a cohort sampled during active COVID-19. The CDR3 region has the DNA TGTGCCAGCAGCCACCGGGAAGAGACCCAGTACTTC. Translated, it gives CASSHREETQYF.